Listed below are T cell receptor beta chains from one sample, sequenced in a study of beta chain features in type 1 diabetes. Method: immunoSEQ multiplex PCR; TCRdb's copy keeps in-frame clones and lacks some. The data show roughly 290,000 clones, 8% seen once. Sequencing was done on a sample of central memory CD4+ T cells from blood. These TCRs come from a woman aged 18-29 years in good health. CDR3s include the opening cysteine and the closing phenylalanine or tryptophan. The D gene is left open where the match is weak. Size is stated for part of the rows, as once, few or many counts, or as a class when the clone is expanded.

clone size	D gene	V gene	J gene	CDR3 protein	CDR3 DNA
medium-sized	-	TRBV7-6	TRBJ1-1	CASSQAQGNTEAFF	TGTGCCAGCAGCCAGGCCCAGGGGAACACTGAAGCTTTCTTT
-	-	TRBV5-1	TRBJ2-2	CASSSGPLGGELFF	TGCGCCAGCAGCTCGGGACCCCTCGGCGGGGAGCTGTTTTTT
few	-	TRBV5-4	TRBJ2-1	CASSFDGGNPYNEQFF	TGTGCCAGCAGCTTTGACGGGGGCAATCCCTACAATGAGCAGTTCTTC
-	-	TRBV18	TRBJ1-2	CASSPGPGERANGYTF	TGTGCCAGCTCACCAGGCCCGGGGGAGCGAGCAAATGGCTACACCTTC
-	-	TRBV7-2	TRBJ2-7	CASSHQEGEQYF	TGTGCCAGCAGTCATCAGGAGGGCGAGCAGTACTTC
few	-	TRBV29-1	TRBJ1-1	CSAGVTGTEAFF	TGCAGCGCCGGAGTTACAGGGACTGAAGCTTTCTTT
few	TRBD2	TRBV29-1	TRBJ2-3	CSVEGTSGSTDTQYF	TGCAGCGTAGAAGGGACTAGCGGGAGTACAGATACGCAGTATTTT
-	-	TRBV5-1	TRBJ1-1	CASSLSSNTEAFF	TGCGCCAGCAGCTTGTCTTCGAACACTGAAGCTTTCTTT
-	TRBD2	TRBV11-2	TRBJ2-5	CASSLAIIAGFQETQYF	TGTGCCAGCAGCTTGGCCATCATAGCGGGGTTCCAAGAGACCCAGTACTTC
-	-	TRBV18	TRBJ1-1	CASSPATRGNTEAFF	TGTGCCAGCTCACCAGCCACCAGGGGGAACACTGAAGCTTTCTTT
few	-	TRBV30	TRBJ1-5	CAWSLQVNQPQHF	TGTGCCTGGAGTTTACAGGTTAATCAGCCCCAGCATTTT
few	-	TRBV5-1	TRBJ1-5	CASSLGAWEEDQPQHF	TGCGCCAGCAGCTTGGGGGCGTGGGAGGAGGACCAGCCCCAGCATTTT
few	-	TRBV19	TRBJ1-2	CASSPGAGESSGYTF	TGTGCCAGTAGCCCGGGGGCAGGGGAATCTAGTGGCTACACCTTC
few	TRBD2	TRBV7-9	TRBJ2-2	CASSAPGLGTGELFF	TGTGCCAGCAGCGCCCCGGGACTAGGGACCGGGGAGCTGTTTTTT
few	-	TRBV7-6	TRBJ1-5	CASSLNQGNQPQHF	TGTGCCAGCAGCTTAAATCAGGGCAATCAGCCCCAGCATTTT
few	-	TRBV7-8	TRBJ1-1	CASSLSPTSAEAFF	TGTGCCAGCAGCCTCAGCCCTACGAGCGCTGAAGCTTTCTTT
-	TRBD2	TRBV5-6	TRBJ2-3	CASSLLRTSGGLSTDTQYF	TGTGCCAGCAGCTTATTAAGGACTAGCGGGGGGCTTAGCACAGATACGCAGTATTTT
-	-	TRBV7-3	TRBJ2-3	CASSLTGVDTQYF	TGTGCCAGCAGCTTAACCGGGGTAGATACGCAGTATTTT
-	-	TRBV7-3	TRBJ1-6	CASSFSSLQFNSPLHF	TGTGCCAGCAGCTTCAGTTCGTTGCAGTTTAATTCACCCCTCCACTTT
few	-	TRBV13	TRBJ2-3	CASSPGTGTDTQYF	TGTGCCAGCAGCCCCGGGACTGGCACAGATACGCAGTATTTT
-	TRBD1	TRBV2	TRBJ1-2	CASSPRDRGNYGYTF	TGTGCCAGCAGTCCTCGGGACAGGGGGAACTATGGCTACACCTTC
-	-	TRBV6-6	TRBJ2-1	CASSYERAAREQFF	TGTGCCAGCAGTTATGAGAGGGCGGCAAGGGAGCAGTTCTTC
-	-	TRBV7-2	TRBJ1-2	CASSLARTSHGYTF	TGTGCCAGCAGCTTAGCCAGGACAAGCCATGGCTACACCTTC
-	-	TRBV4-2	TRBJ1-1	CASSREQGNTEAFF	TGTGCCAGCAGCCGGGAACAGGGGAACACTGAAGCTTTCTTT
few	TRBD2	TRBV9	TRBJ2-3	CASSQAAGGASMAQYF	TGTGCCAGCAGCCAAGCGGCGGGGGGAGCGAGTATGGCGCAGTATTTT
few	-	TRBV2	TRBJ2-1	CASTRELEQFF	TGTGCCAGCACGCGGGAACTTGAGCAGTTCTTC
few	-	TRBV15	TRBJ1-4	CATSRDWSAGDEKLFF	TGTGCCACCAGCAGAGATTGGTCGGCGGGGGATGAAAAACTGTTTTTT
few	TRBD1	TRBV7-8	TRBJ1-6	CASSFETGTSGTLHF	TGTGCCAGCAGCTTTGAGACAGGGACGTCGGGGACCCTCCACTTT
-	-	TRBV7-8	TRBJ2-3	CASSPTEGGGDTQYF	TGTGCCAGCAGCCCGACTGAGGGTGGCGGAGATACGCAGTATTTT
-	-	TRBV7-9	TRBJ1-2	CASSLDRREGNGYTF	TGTGCCAGCAGCTTAGACCGTCGGGAGGGGAATGGCTACACCTTC
-	-	TRBV7-2	TRBJ1-2	CASSPSSLVLGLNGYTF	TGTGCCAGCAGCCCTTCCTCCCTAGTTTTAGGGTTAAATGGCTACACCTTC
few	-	TRBV18	TRBJ1-5	CASSRGHGNQPQHF	TGTGCCAGCTCACGGGGGCATGGCAATCAGCCCCAGCATTTT
many	TRBD1	TRBV14	TRBJ2-4	CASSRDRGHIQYF	TGTGCCAGCAGCCGAGACAGGGGGCACATTCAGTACTTC